These T cell receptor beta chains were read from a single sample in a study of T cell responses to AZD1222 COVID-19 vaccine. Assay: immunoSEQ multiplex PCR; the TCRdb copy retains only in-frame clones and omits some. The data show 80,000 to 95,000 clones, approximately 90% seen once. The sequenced sample was peripheral blood, obtained on day 0 of AZD1222 vaccination. The receptors here all came from an adult in good health. CDR3s include the opening cysteine and the closing phenylalanine or tryptophan. The D gene is left open where the match is weak. Rows may omit the clone size; those that give it use once, few, many or a size class.

D gene	V gene	J gene	clone size	CDR3 DNA	CDR3 protein
-	TRBV5-1	TRBJ2-5	-	TGCGCCAGCAGGGACCCAGGAGGAGGAGAGACCCAGTACTTC	CASRDPGGGETQYF
TRBD2	TRBV24-1	TRBJ2-2	-	TGTGCCACCAGTGACCCTGGTCGGGGGGACGGGGAGCTGTTTTTT	CATSDPGRGDGELFF
TRBD1	TRBV4-1	TRBJ2-3	-	TGCGCCAGCAGCCGATTACAGGGGATAGATACGCAGTATTTT	CASSRLQGIDTQYF
TRBD1	TRBV11-3	TRBJ1-1	-	TGTGCCAGCAGCTTAGCCGGGGACAGCGCGGAAGCTTTCTTT	CASSLAGDSAEAFF
-	TRBV13	TRBJ2-7	-	TGTGCCAGCAGCTTAGTCCACGAGCAGTACTTC	CASSLVHEQYF
-	TRBV20-1	TRBJ1-1	-	TGCAGTGTCGATTTGAACACTGAAGCTTTCTTT	CSVDLNTEAFF
TRBD1	TRBV15	TRBJ1-2	-	TGTGCCACCAGCTACGGACAGGGGAACTATGGCTACACCTTC	CATSYGQGNYGYTF
-	TRBV2	TRBJ2-3	-	TGTGCCAGCGGGCGAGTCACAGATACGCAGTATTTT	CASGRVTDTQYF
-	TRBV11-3	TRBJ2-2	-	TGTGCCAGCAGCTTAGATCGTGCCTCCTCCGGGGAGCTGTTTTTT	CASSLDRASSGELFF
-	TRBV5-1	TRBJ2-5	-	TGCGCCAGCAGCTCAGGACTGTACCAAGAGACCCAGTACTTC	CASSSGLYQETQYF
-	TRBV15	TRBJ1-3	-	TGTGCCACCAGCATGGGGGCAGGGGGAAACACCATATATTTT	CATSMGAGGNTIYF
-	TRBV5-1	TRBJ2-7	once	TGCGCCAGCAGCGGAAATACCCCTTGGGAGCAGTACTTC	CASSGNTPWEQYF
-	TRBV7-3	TRBJ2-3	-	TGTGCCAGCAGCTTAAATTTAGGGCCCTTTGGGGATACGCAGTATTTT	CASSLNLGPFGDTQYF
TRBD2	TRBV7-9	TRBJ2-1	-	TGTGCCAGCAGCCTTCCCCCGGGCGGGAGGGACTACAATGAGCAGTTCTTC	CASSLPPGGRDYNEQFF
-	TRBV12-3/TRBV12-4	TRBJ1-4	-	TGTGCCAGCAGTTTGAACGGGGAAAAACTGTTTTTT	CASSLNGEKLFF
-	TRBV2	TRBJ2-3	-	TGTGCCAGCAGTGCTGGCAGCCCCACAGATACGCAGTATTTT	CASSAGSPTDTQYF
-	TRBV11-2	TRBJ2-7	few	TGTGCCAGCAGCTTAGTCGGTGCAGGTAACTACGAGCAGTACTTC	CASSLVGAGNYEQYF
TRBD2	TRBV7-3	TRBJ2-3	-	TGTGCCAGCAGCCCTAGCGGGGGTAACACAGATACGCAGTATTTT	CASSPSGGNTDTQYF
TRBD2	TRBV28	TRBJ2-3	-	TGTGCCAGCAGTCTAACTAGCGGCCACACAGATACGCAGTATTTT	CASSLTSGHTDTQYF
-	TRBV5-4	TRBJ2-5	-	TGTGCCAGCAGCTTGGCCGGGACGGAGACCCAGTACTTC	CASSLAGTETQYF
-	TRBV2	TRBJ2-7	-	TGTGCCAGCAGGACCTACGAGCAGTACTTC	CASRTYEQYF
-	TRBV30	TRBJ2-7	-	TGTGCCTGGAGCGCGGGACCACGCGAGCAGTACTTC	CAWSAGPREQYF
-	TRBV5-1	TRBJ1-4	few	TGCGCCAGCAGCTTGGTCGTGGGGGTTGTGTCTAATGAAAAACTGTTTTTT	CASSLVVGVVSNEKLFF
-	TRBV6-5	TRBJ2-5	-	TGTGCCAGCAGTTACCAGGGGTACCAAGAGACCCAGTACTTC	CASSYQGYQETQYF
TRBD1	TRBV2	TRBJ1-1	-	TGTGCCAGCAGTGAAGGGACAGGGGGCGCGAGCACTGAAGCTTTCTTT	CASSEGTGGASTEAFF
-	TRBV21-1	TRBJ1-5	-	TGTGCCAGCAGCAAACCCACGGGATATAGCAATCAGCCCCAGCATTTT	CASSKPTGYSNQPQHF
-	TRBV7-2	TRBJ1-5	-	TGTGCCAGCAGCTTAGAGGGACCCCAGCCCCAGCATTTT	CASSLEGPQPQHF
-	TRBV19	TRBJ1-5	-	TGTGCCAGTAGTATAGTTGCAGGGAAGAATCAGCCCCAGCATTTT	CASSIVAGKNQPQHF
TRBD2	TRBV11-1	TRBJ2-3	-	TGTGCCAGCACTCCGACTAGCGGCCCCATAGATACGCAGTATTTT	CASTPTSGPIDTQYF
-	TRBV6-5	TRBJ2-7	once	TGTGCCAGCAGTTACTCACGGAGATCCTACGAGCAGTACTTC	CASSYSRRSYEQYF
TRBD2	TRBV30	TRBJ2-2	-	TGTGCCTGGAGTGGGACTAGGAACACCGGGGAGCTGTTTTTT	CAWSGTRNTGELFF
TRBD1	TRBV27	TRBJ2-4	-	TGTGCCAGCAGTCCCGGGACAGGGGTTAGTGCCAAAAACATTCAGTACTTC	CASSPGTGVSAKNIQYF
TRBD1	TRBV7-9	TRBJ2-2	-	TGTGCCAGCAGCTCGGACAGGAACCGACGCACCGGGGAGCTGTTTTTT	CASSSDRNRRTGELFF
-	TRBV12-1	TRBJ1-4	-	TGTGCCAGCAGCAATACAGGGGGCATTAATGAAAAACTGTTTTTT	CASSNTGGINEKLFF
-	TRBV29-1	TRBJ2-2	-	TGCAGCGTTGAAGTTTCGGTAGCGACCGGGGAGCTGTTTTTT	CSVEVSVATGELFF
-	TRBV18	TRBJ2-5	-	TGTGCCAGCTCACCACCGTCGGTGGAGACCCAGTACTTC	CASSPPSVETQYF
TRBD1	TRBV10-3	TRBJ2-7	-	TGTGCCATCAGTCGCCCGGACAGGGCGTCCGAGCAGTACTTC	CAISRPDRASEQYF
TRBD1	TRBV28	TRBJ1-1	-	TGTGCCAGCATCACCCCCCAACAGGGGGCAATGAACACTGAAGCTTTCTTT	CASITPQQGAMNTEAFF